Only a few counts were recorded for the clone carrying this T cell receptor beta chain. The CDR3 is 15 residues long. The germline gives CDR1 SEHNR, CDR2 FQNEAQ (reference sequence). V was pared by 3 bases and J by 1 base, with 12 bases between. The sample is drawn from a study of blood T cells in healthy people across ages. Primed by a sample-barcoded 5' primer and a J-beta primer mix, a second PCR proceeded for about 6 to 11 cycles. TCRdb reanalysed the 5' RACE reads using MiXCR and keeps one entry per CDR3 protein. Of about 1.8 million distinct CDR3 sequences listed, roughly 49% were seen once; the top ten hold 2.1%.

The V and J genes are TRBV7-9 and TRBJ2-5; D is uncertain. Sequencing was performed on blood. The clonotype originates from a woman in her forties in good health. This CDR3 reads CASSLWRQPQETQYF. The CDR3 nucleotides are TGTGCCAGCAGCTTGTGGCGTCAGCCCCAAGAGACCCAGTACTTC.